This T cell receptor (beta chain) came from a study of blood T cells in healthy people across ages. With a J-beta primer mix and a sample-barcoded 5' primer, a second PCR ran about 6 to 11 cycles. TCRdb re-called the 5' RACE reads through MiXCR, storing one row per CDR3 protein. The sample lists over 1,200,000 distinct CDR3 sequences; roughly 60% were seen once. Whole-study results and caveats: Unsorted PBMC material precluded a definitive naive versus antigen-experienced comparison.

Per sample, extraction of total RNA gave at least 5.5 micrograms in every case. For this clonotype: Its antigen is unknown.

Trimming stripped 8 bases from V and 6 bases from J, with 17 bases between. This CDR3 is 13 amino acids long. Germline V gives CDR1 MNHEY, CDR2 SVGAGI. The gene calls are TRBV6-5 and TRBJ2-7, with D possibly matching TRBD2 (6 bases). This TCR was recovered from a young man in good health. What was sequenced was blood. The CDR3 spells CASFSGRISEQYF. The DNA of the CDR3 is TGTGCCAGCTTTTCCGGGAGAATCTCCGAGCAGTACTTC.